These 21 T cell receptor beta chains came from one sample sequenced in a study of control samples from healthy donors and cancer patients. TCRdb's table, derived via immunoSEQ multiplex PCR, lists solely in-frame clones and lacks some. The sample includes some 100,000 clones, about nine tenths of them seen just once. The specimen sequenced was blood. Receptors originate from a human donor in good health. The donor label of this sample is uncertain.

J is TRBJ1-2 and V is TRBV15, with unresolved D. Germline V CDR1 and CDR2: LNHNV, YYDKDF (reference sequence). V gave up 0 bases and J gave up 6 bases, with 14 bases separating them. This CDR3 contains 15 residues. CDR3 DNA sequence: TGTGCCACCAGCAGAGATTATAATGGCAGAGATGGCTACACCTTC. This gives the protein CATSRDYNGRDGYTF.

This CDR3 reads CASSARGSGANVLTF. The CDR3 nucleotides read TGTGCCAGCAGCGCACGGGGCTCTGGGGCCAACGTCCTGACTTTC. The chain has TRBV5-4 and TRBJ2-6; weak D call: TRBD2 (5 bases). CDR3 size: 15 residues. V was shortened by 4 bases and J by 0 bases, with 8 bases between the two germline ends. Germline CDR1 reads SGHNT; CDR2 reads YYREEE (reference sequence).

V and J are TRBV4-1 and TRBJ2-7, with D possibly TRBD2 on 5 matching bases. The CDR3 loop spans 14 amino acids. V was shortened by 1 base and J by 3 bases, with 10 bases between the two germline ends. Germline loops: CDR1 MGHRA, CDR2 YSYEKL. In DNA, the CDR3 is TGCGCCAGCAGCCAAGGGGTTGCGGGCTACGAGCAGTACTTC. Protein: CASSQGVAGYEQYF.

V is TRBV6-2 or TRBV6-3 and J is TRBJ1-1, with 10 positions matching TRBD1. Germline V gene sequence: CDR1 MNHEY, CDR2 SVGEGT. The CDR3 spans 15 residues. J lost 0 bases, V lost 5 bases, and 3 bases had no gene match. DNA for the CDR3: TGTGCCAGCAGTGACAGGGGGCACATGAACACTGAAGCTTTCTTT. Amino acids: CASSDRGHMNTEAFF.

The count of this clone is one. This chain uses TRBV6-5 with TRBJ2-3, with no clear D. V lost 0 bases to trimming and J lost 4 bases, with 8 bases between them. This CDR3 comprises 14 residues. Germline CDR1 MNHEY, CDR2 SVGAGI. The CDR3 sequence: CASSYSIGADTQYF. As DNA, the CDR3 is TGTGCCAGCAGTTACTCCATCGGCGCAGATACGCAGTATTTT.

This clone was picked up one time. The chain carries TRBV30 and TRBJ2-2; D may be TRBD1 (6 bases). Germline values: CDR1 GTSNPN, CDR2 SVGIG (reference sequence). Between the trimmed V and J ends, which lost 0 bases and 7 bases, there was a span of 6 bases. This CDR3 is 12 amino acids long. Written as DNA, the CDR3 is TGTGCCTGGAGTGTACAGGGCGGGGAGCTGTTTTTT. Its protein is CAWSVQGGELFF.

The chain carries TRBV19 and TRBJ1-1; no clear D gene. Trimming took off 3 bases at V and 0 bases at J, with 17 bases between the two ends. The CDR3 sequence is 17 residues long. CDR1 and CDR2 (germline): LNHDA, SQIVND (reference sequence). CDR3 DNA: TGTGCCAGTAGTATCCGGCACGTTGGCGGGATGAACACTGAAGCTTTCTTT. Translation: CASSIRHVGGMNTEAFF.

By share, this clone ranks as medium-sized. The gene calls are TRBV2 and TRBJ1-5; D not resolved. The CDR3 runs 13 residues. CDR1 and CDR2 (germline): SNHLY, FYNNEI. Deletions cut 3 bases from V and 6 bases from J, with 9 bases between. The CDR3 loop reads CASSDSEGQPQHF. CDR3 coding DNA: TGTGCCAGCAGTGACTCGGAGGGTCAGCCCCAGCATTTT.

The chain carries TRBV10-1 and TRBJ2-1, with D tentatively TRBD1 (6 bases). The V gene's germline CDR1 is WNHNN and CDR2 SYGVQD (reference sequence). V lost 3 bases, J lost 6 bases, and 15 bases lay in between. CDR3 length: 15 amino acids. The CDR3 DNA is TGCGCCAGCAGTGATACCGGGACATCGGTCAATGAGCAGTTCTTC. Protein: CASSDTGTSVNEQFF.

This chain connects TRBV25-1 to TRBJ1-5; no clear D gene. This CDR3 has 14 residues. Trimming stripped 5 bases from V and 0 bases from J, with 8 bases between. Germline CDR1 is MGHDK and CDR2 is SYGVNS. The CDR3 spells CASSYTNSNQPQHF. The CDR3 coding sequence is TGTGCCAGCAGTTACACCAATAGCAATCAGCCCCAGCATTTT.

This chain joins TRBV4-1 and TRBJ2-4, with TRBD1 identical over 8 bases. There are 17 residues in the CDR3. Per the germline V gene, CDR1 is MGHRA and CDR2 is YSYEKL. After removal of 0 bases from V and 1 base from J, the junction contained 5 bases not matched to a gene. CDR3 residues: CASSQDYQGAAKNIQYF. The CDR3 DNA reads as TGCGCCAGCAGCCAAGATTATCAGGGGGCGGCCAAAAACATTCAGTACTTC.

The J gene is TRBJ1-2, the V gene TRBV19, with D perhaps matching TRBD1 (6 bases). V lost 5 bases to trimming and J lost 1 base, with 17 bases between them. This CDR3 region has 16 residues. The germline CDR1 and CDR2 sequences are LNHDA and SQIVND (reference sequence). CDR3 region: CASSPRHKGHNYGYTF. The CDR3 DNA sequence: TGTGCCAGTAGTCCAAGACACAAGGGACATAACTATGGCTACACCTTC. Full variable domain (remainder filled in from reference TRBV19 and TRBJ1-2): DGGITQSPKYLFRKEGQNVTLSCEQNLNHDAMYWYRQDPGQGLRLIYYSQIVNDFQKGDIAEGYSVSREKKESFPLTVTSAQKNPTAFYLCASSPRHKGHNYGYTFGSGTRLTVV.

The chain joins TRBV27 to TRBJ1-1; possibly TRBD1 for D (5 bases). CDR3 length equals 15 residues. V was trimmed by 1 base and J by 4 bases, leaving 13 bases between them. Germline CDR1 and CDR2: MNHEY and SMNVEV (reference sequence). The CDR3 region is CASSLFLGATTEAFF. The CDR3 DNA is TGTGCCAGCAGTTTATTTTTAGGGGCGACCACTGAAGCTTTCTTT.

This chain links TRBV19 with TRBJ1-4; possibly TRBD1 for D (6 bases). V lost 8 bases and J 6 bases, leaving 19 bases between the germline ends. The CDR3 runs 15 residues. Germline CDR1 and CDR2: LNHDA and SQIVND (reference sequence). This CDR3 reads CASRRGAAGDEKLFF. The CDR3 DNA reads as TGTGCCAGTCGGAGGGGGGCAGCGGGGGATGAAAAACTGTTTTTT.

The chain has TRBV7-3 and TRBJ2-3, with 7 nucleotides matching TRBD1. The CDR3 consists of 14 residues. The J segment lost 6 bases and the V segment lost 2 bases, leaving 5 bases of the junction unmatched. CDR1 is SGHTA and CDR2 is FQGTGA in the germline V gene. DNA for the CDR3: TGTGCCAGCAGCTTACGACAGGGTGGGGATACGCAGTATTTT. Amino acid sequence: CASSLRQGGDTQYF.

The chain is built from TRBV5-6 and TRBJ2-7; D gene ambiguous. Germline CDR1 reads SGHDT; CDR2 reads YYEEEE. Trimming removed 1 base at V and 7 bases at J, with 9 bases between. This CDR3 comprises 12 residues. The CDR3: CASSLIRKEQYF. CDR3 DNA: TGTGCCAGCAGCTTGATCAGGAAAGAGCAGTACTTC.

V gene TRBV30 combines with J gene TRBJ1-2; D is perhaps TRBD1 (5 bases). With 5 bases removed from V and 4 bases from J, the gap between germline ends came to 17 bases. Germline CDR1 and CDR2: GTSNPN and SVGIG (reference sequence). The CDR3 is made up of 14 amino acids. The CDR3 protein is CAWGSPDIGYGYTF. The CDR3 DNA reads as TGTGCCTGGGGGTCGCCGGACATAGGCTATGGCTACACCTTC.

About this clone itself: An end of the junction does not agree with germline; a read error may underlie this. The rearrangement uses TRBV18 and TRBJ1-1, with D tentatively TRBD1 (5 bases). This CDR3 comprises 14 residues. Germline V gene data show CDR1 as KGHSH and CDR2 as LQKENI. As DNA, the CDR3 is TGTGCCAGCTTACCATCCCAGGGCAACACTGAAGCTTTCTTT. As protein: CASLPSQGNTEAFF.

The chain recombines TRBV9 with TRBJ1-1, with 8 bases aligning to TRBD1. The germline V gene encodes CDR1 SGDLS and CDR2 YYNGEE. This CDR3 region has 19 residues. Trimming at V came to 4 bases and at J to 4 bases, leaving 21 bases not matched to a gene. CDR3: CASSSRGQGGGPWATEAFF. For the CDR3, the DNA is TGTGCCAGCAGCTCCCGTGGACAGGGAGGAGGCCCTTGGGCCACTGAAGCTTTCTTT. The full variable domain, with the rest looked up from reference TRBV9 and TRBJ1-1, is DSGVTQTPKHLITATGQRVTLRCSPRSGDLSVYWYQQSLDQGLQFLIQYYNGEERAKGNILERFSAQQFPDLHSELNLSSLELGDSALYFCASSSRGQGGGPWATEAFFGQGTRLTVV.

The chain couples TRBV5-1 to TRBJ2-1; 12 bases fit TRBD2. After removal of 4 bases from V and 5 bases from J, the junction contained 4 bases not matched to a gene. CDR1 and CDR2 (germline): SGHRS, YFSETQ. This CDR3 has 15 amino acids. The CDR3 nucleotides are TGCGCCAGCAGCCAACTAGCGGGGGGCGACAATGAGCAGTTCTTC. Translated: CASSQLAGGDNEQFF.

V and J are TRBV9 and TRBJ2-2; possibly TRBD1 or TRBD2 for D (5 bases each). The V gene lost 0 bases and the J gene lost 6 bases, with 9 bases spanning the gap. The CDR3 has 14 amino acids. The germline V gene encodes CDR1 SGDLS and CDR2 YYNGEE. The CDR3 loop is CASSVGGYPGELFF. The CDR3 DNA sequence: TGTGCCAGCAGCGTAGGGGGGTACCCCGGGGAGCTGTTTTTT.